This TCR beta chain was sequenced for a study of blood T cells in healthy people across ages. Study-wide background: About one barcoded beta molecule was captured per two T cells (by template switching).

The study's findings and limits: Diversity was higher, and naive CD4+ cells more numerous, in long-lived donors than in aged donors.

Concerning this clonotype: Antigen: not known.

The V and J ends lost 6 bases and 8 bases, in that order; junction bases with no gene match: 7. CDR1 is MNHEY and CDR2 is SVGAGI in the germline V gene. The CDR3 is 14 residues long. A second PCR, run for about 7 to 11 cycles, used a sample-barcoded 5' primer plus a J-beta primer mix. Tags on each cDNA molecule came from a template-switch adaptor with 12 random nucleotides. TCRdb re-analysed the 5' RACE reads in MiXCR, keeping a single row per CDR3 protein. Here the sample spans about 1.6 million distinct CDR3 sequences, about 31% being singletons. Material: blood. V is TRBV6-5 and J is TRBJ1-4; the match to TRBD1 covers 9 bases. The sequence was obtained from a woman aged 25 to 45 in good health. CDR3 bases: TGTGCCAGCAGCACAGGGGGCGTCTACGAAAAACTGTTTTTT. Its protein product is CASSTGGVYEKLFF.